This passage covers 8 T cell receptor beta chains from one sample sequenced in a study of blood T cell repertoires in COVID-19. Some clones are missing from TCRdb's copy, which holds only in-frame ones; the method was immunoSEQ multiplex PCR. In the table there are roughly 46,000 clones, more than 80% of which are singletons. The specimen sequenced was peripheral blood. The receptors here all came from a man aged 55-75 years with acute or convalescent COVID-19.

J is TRBJ2-1 and V is TRBV7-2, with D tentatively TRBD2 (5 bases). This CDR3 has 15 amino acids. V lost 5 bases and J 9 bases, leaving 20 bases between the germline ends. Germline CDR1 reads SGHTA; CDR2 reads FQGNSA. CDR3 in amino acids: CASSPWASRRSEQFF. In nucleotides, the CDR3 is TGTGCCAGCAGCCCTTGGGCTAGCCGAAGGAGTGAGCAGTTCTTC.

CDR3 amino acids: CASSQAVAVRETQYF. The CDR3, as DNA: TGTGCCAGCAGTCAAGCGGTAGCTGTCAGAGAGACCCAGTACTTC. This rearrangement joins TRBV9 to TRBJ2-5; a possible D gene is TRBD2 (5 bases). The CDR3 runs to 15 residues. Germline V gives CDR1 SGDLS, CDR2 YYNGEE. V shed 5 bases and J shed 4 bases, with 18 bases lying between them.

The V call is TRBV3-1 (or the pseudogene TRBV3-2), the J call TRBJ1-2; a possible D gene is TRBD1 (6 bases). The CDR3 is 15 residues long. Trimming pared 1 base from V and 5 bases from J, leaving 14 bases between. CDR1 LGHDT and CDR2 YNNKEL come from the germline V gene (reference sequence). The DNA for the CDR3 is TGTGCCAGCAGCCAAGCGGCAGGGGAACGGTATGGCTACACCTTC. Translation gives CASSQAAGERYGYTF.

The V gene is TRBV30, the J gene TRBJ1-2, with D perhaps matching TRBD1 (5 bases). Germline CDR1 is GTSNPN and CDR2 is SVGIG (reference sequence). V lost 0 bases, J lost 4 bases, and 9 bases lay in between. The CDR3 runs to 13 residues. The CDR3 DNA sequence: TGTGCCTGGAGTGTAAGGGGCGGCTATGGCTACACCTTC. This codes for CAWSVRGGYGYTF.

J is TRBJ2-2 and V is TRBV10-1; a possible D gene is TRBD2 (5 bases). Germline V gene sequence: CDR1 WNHNN, CDR2 SYGVQD (reference sequence). This CDR3 is built from 14 residues. Trimming left V 5 bases short and J 5 bases short, with 12 bases between. The CDR3 spells CASSRRTGTGELFF. The CDR3 DNA sequence: TGCGCCAGCAGTCGTCGGACGGGAACCGGGGAGCTGTTTTTT.

This chain connects TRBV7-9 to TRBJ1-2; D perhaps matches TRBD1 (6 bases). The V end was cut by 3 bases, the J end by 6 bases, with 11 bases between. From germline, CDR1 is SEHNR and CDR2 FQNEAQ (reference sequence). The CDR3 consists of 13 residues. CDR3 nucleotides: TGTGCCAGCAGCTTGGGGGCCGGCAATGGCTACACCTTC. Translation gives CASSLGAGNGYTF.

The genes are TRBV19 and TRBJ1-4, with TRBD1 matching over 7 bases. The V segment lost 4 bases and the J segment 8 bases; nucleotides outside the gene matches: 10. The CDR3 is 15 amino acids. Germline V lookup: CDR1 LNHDA, CDR2 SQIVND (reference sequence). The CDR3 loop is CASSTSPGGSEKLFF. CDR3 bases: TGTGCCAGTAGTACCTCCCCAGGGGGATCAGAAAAACTGTTTTTT.

The V call is TRBV4-1, the J call TRBJ1-6; possible D gene TRBD1, 5 bases. Trimming stripped 0 bases from V and 7 bases from J, with 19 bases between. Germline lookup yields CDR1 MGHRA and CDR2 YSYEKL. The CDR3 spans 18 residues. CDR3 nucleotides: TGCGCCAGCAGCCAAGATATTGCTGGGGGAGGAGTAAATTCACCCCTCCACTTT. Its protein product is CASSQDIAGGGVNSPLHF.